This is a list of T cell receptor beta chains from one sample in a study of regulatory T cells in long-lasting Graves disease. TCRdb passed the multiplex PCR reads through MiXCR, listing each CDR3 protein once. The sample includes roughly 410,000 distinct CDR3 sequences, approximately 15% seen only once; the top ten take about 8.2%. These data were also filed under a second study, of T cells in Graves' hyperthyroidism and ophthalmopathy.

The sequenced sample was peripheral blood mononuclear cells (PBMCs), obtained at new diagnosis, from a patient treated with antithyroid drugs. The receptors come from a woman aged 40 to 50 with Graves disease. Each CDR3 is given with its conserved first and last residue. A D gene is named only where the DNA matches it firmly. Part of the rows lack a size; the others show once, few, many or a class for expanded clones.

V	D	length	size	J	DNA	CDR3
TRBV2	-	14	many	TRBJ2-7	TGTGCCAGCAGTGAAGCGGTCGGGGGCTACGAGCAGTACTTC	CASSEAVGGYEQYF
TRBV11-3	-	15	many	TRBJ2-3	TGTGCCAGCAGCTTTTCCGGGATTCGCGCAGATACGCAGTATTTT	CASSFSGIRADTQYF
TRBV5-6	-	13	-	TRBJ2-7	TGTGCCAGCAGCACTGGGATTTGGGGAGAGCAGTACTTC	CASSTGIWGEQYF
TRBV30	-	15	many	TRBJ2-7	TGTGCCTGGAGTGTGGCCCTAACCATCAGCCCCGAGCAGTACTTC	CAWSVALTISPEQYF
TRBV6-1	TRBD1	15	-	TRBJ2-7	TGTGCCAGCCGGGACAGGGGAGTTGGAAGCTACGAGCAGTACTTC	CASRDRGVGSYEQYF
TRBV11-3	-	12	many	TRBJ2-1	TGTGCCAGCAGGCTCCCTTACAATGAGCAGTTCTTC	CASRLPYNEQFF
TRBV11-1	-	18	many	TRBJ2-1	TGTGCCAGCAGCTTAGCCCAAAAGTGGGACATACCTGGGGGTGAGCAGTTCTTC	CASSLAQKWDIPGGEQFF
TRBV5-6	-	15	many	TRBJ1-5	TGTGCCAGCAGCTTGAGAGGGGTTCGCAATCAGCCCCAGCATTTT	CASSLRGVRNQPQHF
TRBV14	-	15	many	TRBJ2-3	TGTGCCAGCAGCCAAGACCACTGGATCACAGATACGCAGTATTTT	CASSQDHWITDTQYF
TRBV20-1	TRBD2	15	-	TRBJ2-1	TGCAGTGCCAGAGGACCGGGACTAGGGGACAATGAGCAGTTCTTC	CSARGPGLGDNEQFF
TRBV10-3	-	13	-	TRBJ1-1	TGTGCCATCAGTAAGACAGGGAACACTGAAGCTTTCTTT	CAISKTGNTEAFF
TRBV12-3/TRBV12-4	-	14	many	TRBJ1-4	TGTGCCAGCAGTCAGATGGGGGGGAATGAAAAACTGTTTTTT	CASSQMGGNEKLFF
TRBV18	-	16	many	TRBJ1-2	TGTGCCAGCTCACCGCCTATGATGACAGAATCCTATGGCTACACCTTC	CASSPPMMTESYGYTF
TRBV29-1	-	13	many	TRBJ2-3	TGCAGCGTTGATGGTGCTAGCACAGATACGCAGTATTTT	CSVDGASTDTQYF
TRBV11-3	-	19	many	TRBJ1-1	TGTGCCAGCAGCTTAGATCTCCCATTCGCGATAGGGGTACGGGGTGAAGCTTTCTTT	CASSLDLPFAIGVRGEAFF
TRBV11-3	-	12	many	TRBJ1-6	TGTGCCAGCAGCTTTTTTTCCGGTCCCCTCCACTTT	CASSFFSGPLHF
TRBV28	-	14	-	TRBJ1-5	TGTGCCAGCAGCTTAATCGGAGGCAATCAGCCCCAGCATTTT	CASSLIGGNQPQHF
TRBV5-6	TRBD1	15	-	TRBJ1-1	TGTGCCAGCAGCGAGGGCCACCGGGACAGAGAACAAGCTTTCTTT	CASSEGHRDREQAFF
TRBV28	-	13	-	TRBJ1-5	TGTGCCGGCACCCTTGACATAAATCAGCCCCAGCATTTT	CAGTLDINQPQHF
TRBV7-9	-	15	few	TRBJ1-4	TGTGCCAGCAGCCCGAGGGAGCGGGAGCGGGGAAAACTGTTTTTT	CASSPRERERGKLFF
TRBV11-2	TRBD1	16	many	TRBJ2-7	TGTGCCAGCAGCTCAGGAGATACAGGGGATCCCTACGAGCAGTACTTC	CASSSGDTGDPYEQYF
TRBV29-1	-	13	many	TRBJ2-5	TGCAGCGTTGAAGGCGCGAGCCAAGAGACCCAGTACTTC	CSVEGASQETQYF
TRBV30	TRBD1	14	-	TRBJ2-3	TGTGCCTGGAGACAGGGGCCGAGCACAGATACGCAGTATTTT	CAWRQGPSTDTQYF
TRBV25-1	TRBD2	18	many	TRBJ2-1	TGTGCCAGCAGTGATTCCCGCCGGACTAGCGGGAGGGCGCATGAGCAGTTCTTC	CASSDSRRTSGRAHEQFF
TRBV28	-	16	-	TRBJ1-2	TGTGCCAGCAGTTTCCCACAGGGAATCACCGACTATGGCTACACCTTC	CASSFPQGITDYGYTF
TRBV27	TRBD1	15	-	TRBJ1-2	TGTGCCAGCAGTTACTCGACAGGGTCGGGCTATGGCTACACCTTC	CASSYSTGSGYGYTF
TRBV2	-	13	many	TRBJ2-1	TGTGCCAGCAGTGATGGATTAGGGACTCAGCAGTTCTTC	CASSDGLGTQQFF
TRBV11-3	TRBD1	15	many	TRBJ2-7	TGTGCCAGCAGCTTAGCGTGGGGACAGGAATACGAGCAGTACTTC	CASSLAWGQEYEQYF
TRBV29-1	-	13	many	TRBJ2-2	TGCAGCGTTCGAGGTCTGAACACCGGGGAGCTGTTTTTT	CSVRGLNTGELFF
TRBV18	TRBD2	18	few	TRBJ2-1	TGTGCCAGCTCACCACCTTCTAGCGGCCTGTTTATGGGCAATGAGCAGTTCTTC	CASSPPSSGLFMGNEQFF
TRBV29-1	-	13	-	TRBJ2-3	TGCAGCGTTGCTAGATCTGGCACAGATACGCAGTATTTT	CSVARSGTDTQYF
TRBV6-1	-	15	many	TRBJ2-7	TGTGCCACCTCCCGGGGGAAGGGACTGGGTTACGAGCAGTACTTC	CATSRGKGLGYEQYF
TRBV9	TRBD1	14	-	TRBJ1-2	TGTGCCAGCAGCGCGACAGGGACTAACTATGGCTACACCTTC	CASSATGTNYGYTF
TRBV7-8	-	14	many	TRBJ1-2	TGTGCCAGCAGCTTCACAAGAGACGACTATGGCTACACCTTC	CASSFTRDDYGYTF
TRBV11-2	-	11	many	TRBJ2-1	TGTGCCAGCAGCTCAGGCCCTCTGCAGTTCTTC	CASSSGPLQFF
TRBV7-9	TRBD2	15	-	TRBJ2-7	TGTGCCAGCAGCCCCCTAGCGGGAGTACTAGGCGAGCAGTACTTC	CASSPLAGVLGEQYF
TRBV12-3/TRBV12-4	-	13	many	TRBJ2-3	TGTGCCAGCATGTTTCGGGTCACAGATACGCAGTATTTT	CASMFRVTDTQYF
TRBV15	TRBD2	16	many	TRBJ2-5	TGTGCCACCAGCAGAGGGGGACTAGCGCTCCAAGAGACCCAGTACTTC	CATSRGGLALQETQYF
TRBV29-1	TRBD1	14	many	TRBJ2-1	TGCAGCGTTGAAGACCCCCCGACAGGGGATAGGCAGTTCTTC	CSVEDPPTGDRQFF
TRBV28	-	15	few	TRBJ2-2	TGTGCCAGCAGTTTGTTGCAGGAGAACACCGGGGAGCTGTTTTTT	CASSLLQENTGELFF
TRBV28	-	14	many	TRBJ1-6	TGTGCCAGCAGTTTCGAGAGCCCATATTCACCCCTCCACTTT	CASSFESPYSPLHF
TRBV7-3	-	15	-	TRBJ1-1	TGTGCCAGCAGCCCACGGACAAGATCGAACACTGAAGCTTTCTTT	CASSPRTRSNTEAFF
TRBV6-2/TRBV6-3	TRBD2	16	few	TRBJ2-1	TGTGCCAGCAGTGAGTTAGCGGGAGGGCCATACAATGAGCAGTTCTTC	CASSELAGGPYNEQFF
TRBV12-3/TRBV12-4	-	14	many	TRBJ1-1	TGTGCCAGCAGTTTACCGGGTGTGAACACTGAAGCTTTCTTT	CASSLPGVNTEAFF
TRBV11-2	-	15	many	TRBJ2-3	TGTGCCAGCAGCTTAGAGCAGGGGTGGTCAGATACGCAGTATTTT	CASSLEQGWSDTQYF
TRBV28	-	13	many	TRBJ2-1	TGTGCCAGCAGCCCCCCGGGAGAAATAGAGCAGTTCTTC	CASSPPGEIEQFF